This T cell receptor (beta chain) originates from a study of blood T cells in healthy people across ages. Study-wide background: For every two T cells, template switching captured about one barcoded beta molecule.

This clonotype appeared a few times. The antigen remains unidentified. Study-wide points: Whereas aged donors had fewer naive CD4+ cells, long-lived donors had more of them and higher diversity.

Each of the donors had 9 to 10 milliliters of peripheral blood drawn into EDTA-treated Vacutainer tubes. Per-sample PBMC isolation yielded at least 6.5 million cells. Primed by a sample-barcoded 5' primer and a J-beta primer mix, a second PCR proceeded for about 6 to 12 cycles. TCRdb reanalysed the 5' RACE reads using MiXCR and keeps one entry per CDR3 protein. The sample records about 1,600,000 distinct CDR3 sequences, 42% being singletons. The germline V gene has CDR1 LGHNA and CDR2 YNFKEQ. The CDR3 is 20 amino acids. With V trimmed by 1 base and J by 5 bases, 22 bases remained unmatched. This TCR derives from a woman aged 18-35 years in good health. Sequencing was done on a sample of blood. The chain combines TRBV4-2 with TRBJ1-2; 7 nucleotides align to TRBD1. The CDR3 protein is CASSQVSITRTGGGLYGYTF. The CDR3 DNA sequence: TGTGCCAGCAGCCAAGTGTCAATTACCCGGACAGGAGGCGGGCTTTATGGCTACACCTTC.